This entry lists 14 T cell receptor beta chains sequenced from one sample in a study of blood T cell repertoires in COVID-19. Assay: immunoSEQ multiplex PCR; the TCRdb copy retains only in-frame clones and omits some. The sample contains tens of thousands of clones, approximately 88% of which appear only once. Material: peripheral blood. The receptors come from a woman at least 80 years old with active or convalescent COVID-19.

The rearrangement joins TRBV19 to TRBJ2-3; 8 bases line up with TRBD1. Germline CDR1 LNHDA, CDR2 SQIVND (reference sequence). The CDR3 sequence is 13 residues long. The trim removed 9 bases at V and 4 bases at J, leaving 6 bases unmatched. The CDR3 region is CASGGQGADTQYF. The CDR3 DNA follows: TGTGCCAGCGGTGGACAGGGAGCAGATACGCAGTATTTT.

This CDR3 reads CASSNRLGRVTNEKLFF. The CDR3 region has the DNA TGTGCCAGCAGCAATCGACTAGGCAGGGTAACTAATGAAAAACTGTTTTTT. The chain employs TRBV3-1 (or the pseudogene TRBV3-2) and TRBJ1-4, with TRBD1 as a possible D gene (5 bases). The V gene lost 5 bases and the J gene lost 1 base, with 17 bases spanning the gap. Looked up from germline, CDR1 is LGHDT and CDR2 is YNNKEL (reference sequence). This CDR3 spans 17 amino acids.

The CDR3 DNA follows: TGTGCCAGCAGCTTGAGGGGACAGGGGGCGAACAATGAGCAGTTCTTC. The encoded protein is CASSLRGQGANNEQFF. This chain joins TRBV5-5 and TRBJ2-1; 12 bases fit TRBD1. With V trimmed by 1 base and J by 5 bases, 4 bases remained unmatched. CDR3 length equals 16 residues. CDR1 SGHKS and CDR2 YYEKEE come from the germline V gene (reference sequence).

CDR3 DNA sequence: TGTGCCAGTAGCAAGGGACAGGGCTATGGCTACACCTTC. Amino acids: CASSKGQGYGYTF. V usage is TRBV19 and J usage is TRBJ1-2; 9 nucleotides align to TRBD1. The germline CDR1 and CDR2 sequences are LNHDA and SQIVND (reference sequence). V lost 6 bases to trimming and J lost 4 bases; unmatched junction nucleotides: 3. The CDR3 is 13 residues long.

This clone was recorded once. V is TRBV11-1 and J is TRBJ1-1; 7 positions match TRBD1. Germline CDR1 and CDR2: SGHAT and FQDESV (reference sequence). The CDR3 spans 13 residues. V trimming: 4 bases; J trimming: 5 bases; junction bases outside the gene matches: 4. The CDR3 DNA reads as TGTGCCAGCAGCTCCAGGGGGTGGACTGAAGCTTTCTTT. Amino acid sequence: CASSSRGWTEAFF.

The CDR3 nucleotides are TGTGCCAGCAGCCAAGCGTATGTATCCTACGAGCAGTACTTC. Encoded protein: CASSQAYVSYEQYF. V gene TRBV3-1 (or the pseudogene TRBV3-2) combines with J gene TRBJ2-7; D uncertain. Germline CDR1 and CDR2: LGHDT and YNNKEL (reference sequence). The CDR3 contains 14 residues. The ends were cut back, 1 base at V and 1 base at J, with 8 bases in the middle.

The V call is TRBV11-3, the J call TRBJ2-3, with D possibly matching TRBD2 (6 bases). With 5 bases removed from V and 0 bases from J, the gap between germline ends came to 15 bases. There are 16 residues in the CDR3. The germline CDR1 and CDR2 sequences are SGHNT and YENEEA. The CDR3 spells CASSLGTGWSTDTQYF. The DNA for the CDR3 is TGTGCCAGCAGCCTCGGGACTGGTTGGAGCACAGATACGCAGTATTTT. Full variable domain (rest looked up from reference TRBV11-3 and TRBJ2-3): EAGVVQSPRYKIIEKKQPVAFWCNPISGHNTLYWYLQNLGQGPELLIRYENEEAVDDSQLPKDRFSAERLKGVDSTLKIQPAELGDSAVYLCASSLGTGWSTDTQYFGPGTRLTVL.

This clone was observed once. J is TRBJ2-7 and V is TRBV5-1; no firm D call. The CDR3 extends over 13 amino acids. Trimming left V 0 bases short and J 3 bases short, with 7 bases between. Germline V gives CDR1 SGHRS, CDR2 YFSETQ. The CDR3 loop reads CASSLVNSYEQYF. The CDR3 nucleotides are TGCGCCAGCAGCTTGGTGAACAGCTACGAGCAGTACTTC.

The chain combines TRBV28 with TRBJ2-7, with D perhaps matching TRBD1 (5 bases). Trimming left V 4 bases short and J 2 bases short, with 9 bases between. Per germline, CDR1 MDHEN and CDR2 SYDVKM. The CDR3 runs 13 residues. CDR3 DNA sequence: TGTGCCAGCAGTTCCGACAGTCCCTACGAGCAGTACTTC. Protein product: CASSSDSPYEQYF.

This chain joins TRBV7-2 and TRBJ2-7, with 7 bases that match TRBD2. Germline CDR1 is SGHTA and CDR2 is FQGNSA. V dropped 4 bases and J dropped 6; count of bases not matched to a gene: 6. The CDR3 covers 13 residues. The CDR3 sequence: CASSWGGSIEQYF. CDR3 bases: TGTGCCAGCAGCTGGGGGGGGTCCATCGAGCAGTACTTC. The whole variable domain, remainder taken from reference TRBV7-2 and TRBJ2-7, is GAGVSQSPSNKVTEKGKDVELRCDPISGHTALYWYRQSLGQGLEFLIYFQGNSAPDKSGLPSDRFSAERTGGSVSTLTIQRTQQEDSAVYLCASSWGGSIEQYFGPGTRLTVT.

This rearrangement joins TRBV11-3 to TRBJ2-1; no clear D. Per germline, CDR1 SGHNT and CDR2 YENEEA. Trimming removed 3 bases from V and 10 bases from J, with 16 bases in between. The CDR3 runs to 14 residues. DNA for the CDR3: TGTGCCAGCAGCTTTAGCCGAGAGAGATGGGAGCAGTTCTTC. The encoded protein is CASSFSRERWEQFF.

The gene calls are TRBV5-1 and TRBJ1-1; D might be TRBD1 (5 bases). V was trimmed by 0 bases and J by 5 bases, leaving 17 bases between them. Per the germline V gene, CDR1 is SGHRS and CDR2 is YFSETQ. There are 16 residues in the CDR3. CDR3 in amino acids: CASSLGTGHLGTEAFF. For the CDR3, the DNA is TGCGCCAGCAGCTTGGGAACTGGACACCTCGGAACTGAAGCTTTCTTT.

The rearrangement joins TRBV28 to TRBJ1-1, with D possibly matching TRBD1 (5 bases). The length of the CDR3 is 14 residues. With 7 bases removed from V and 2 bases from J, the gap between germline ends came to 14 bases. CDR1 and CDR2 from the germline V gene are MDHEN and SYDVKM. In nucleotides, the CDR3 is TGTGCCAGCACCCGGGGGGGACCTAACACTGAAGCTTTCTTT. It codes for CASTRGGPNTEAFF. Full variable domain (remainder filled in from reference TRBV28 and TRBJ1-1): DVKVTQSSRYLVKRTGEKVFLECVQDMDHENMFWYRQDPGLGLRLIYFSYDVKMKEKGDIPEGYSVSREKKERFSLILESASTNQTSMYLCASTRGGPNTEAFFGQGTRLTVV.

The genes are TRBV14 and TRBJ1-1, with TRBD1 as a possible D gene (6 bases). Germline assignment: CDR1 SGHDN and CDR2 FVKESK. Trimming shortened V by 0 bases and J by 5 bases, and 16 bases separated the two germline ends. The CDR3 is 16 residues long. The CDR3 here is CASSQEGAGAVTEAFF. The CDR3 bases are TGTGCCAGCAGCCAAGAAGGGGCAGGGGCGGTTACTGAAGCTTTCTTT.